The 8 T cell receptor beta chains below come from one sample, sequenced in a study of T cell responses to AZD1222 COVID-19 vaccine. Assay: immunoSEQ multiplex PCR; the TCRdb copy retains only in-frame clones and omits some. The sample lists 100,000 or so clones; roughly 83% were seen once. Sequencing was performed on peripheral blood, taken on day 0 of AZD1222 vaccination. The receptors were sampled from an adult in good health.

The gene calls are TRBV10-1 and TRBJ2-3; 13 bases line up with TRBD2. The CDR3 length is 15 residues. The V gene's germline CDR1 is WNHNN and CDR2 SYGVQD (reference sequence). V was pared by 6 bases and J by 5 bases, with 5 bases of the junction left unmatched. For the CDR3, the DNA is TGCGCCAGCAGCCCACTAGCGGGGGGGCAAGATACGCAGTATTTT. Its translation is CASSPLAGGQDTQYF.

This clone was seen just once. The gene calls are TRBV12-3 or TRBV12-4 and TRBJ1-1, with D maybe TRBD1 (6 bases). The CDR3 spans 13 residues. The V end was cut by 7 bases, the J end by 4 bases, with 13 bases between. The CDR3 DNA reads as TGTGCCAGCACCACAGGGTTTACCACTGAAGCTTTCTTT. Its protein product is CASTTGFTTEAFF.

This clone appeared a few times. The chain recombines TRBV11-3 with TRBJ2-1, with a tentative D call TRBD2 (5 bases). The germline gives CDR1 SGHNT, CDR2 YENEEA. CDR3 length equals 14 residues. The V and J ends lost 5 bases and 0 bases respectively, with 8 bases between them. The CDR3 loop is CASSLRGSYNEQFF. The DNA for the CDR3 is TGTGCCAGCAGCCTCCGGGGCTCCTACAATGAGCAGTTCTTC.

This sequence joins TRBV2 and TRBJ2-3; 10 bases map to TRBD2. This CDR3 has 15 residues. The junction had 3 bases not matched to a gene; V was cut back by 5 bases and J by 1 base. Germline V lookup: CDR1 SNHLY, CDR2 FYNNEI. CDR3 nucleotide sequence: TGTGCCAGCAGTCCCGGGACTAGCGGCACAGATACGCAGTATTTT. Translated: CASSPGTSGTDTQYF.

This clone was detected only a few times. The chain has TRBV4-3 and TRBJ1-1; maybe TRBD1 (5 bases). Germline loops: CDR1 LGHNA, CDR2 YSLEER. This CDR3 contains 14 residues. The V gene lost 5 bases and the J gene lost 4 bases, with 14 bases spanning the gap. CDR3 sequence reads: CASSSGTGGTEAFF. Here the CDR3 DNA reads TGCGCCAGCAGCTCCGGGACCGGGGGCACTGAAGCTTTCTTT.

V is TRBV27 and J is TRBJ2-7, with TRBD2 matching 9 bases. This CDR3 is 13 amino acids long. V lost 5 bases, J lost 4 bases, and 3 bases stayed unmatched. The germline CDR1 and CDR2 sequences are MNHEY and SMNVEV (reference sequence). This chain's CDR3 is CASSRLAEYEQYF. Written as DNA, the CDR3 is TGTGCCAGCAGTAGACTAGCGGAGTACGAGCAGTACTTC.

This chain uses TRBV6-5 with TRBJ2-7; 7 nucleotides line up with TRBD1. The CDR3 sequence is 15 residues long. V was pared by 0 bases and J by 5 bases, with 7 bases of the junction left unmatched. The germline CDR1 and CDR2 sequences are MNHEY and SVGAGI. The CDR3 is CASSYSAGGVDEQYF. CDR3 nucleotides: TGTGCCAGCAGTTACTCGGCAGGGGGAGTCGACGAGCAGTACTTC.

V is TRBV7-8 and J is TRBJ2-3, with 7 positions matching TRBD1. Germline assignment: CDR1 SGHVS and CDR2 FQNEAQ. The junction had 5 bases not matched to a gene; V was cut back by 3 bases and J by 2 bases. The CDR3 spans 15 residues. The CDR3 bases are TGTGCCAGCAGCTTGGGACAGTTATCCACAGATACGCAGTATTTT. Its protein is CASSLGQLSTDTQYF.